The present TCR beta chain was sequenced within a study of molecular identifiers for immune sequencing clone quantification. This CDR3 contains 13 residues. Deletions cut 0 bases from V and 7 bases from J, with 10 bases between. Germline V gene lookup returns CDR1 MGHRA and CDR2 YSYEKL. TCRdb reanalysed the PCR reads using MiXCR and keeps one entry per CDR3 protein. Of about 640,000 distinct CDR3 sequences detected, nearly 20% appear once; the ten largest clones hold 0.85%. This clonotype was counted at least ten times. Sequencing was carried out using naive CD8+ T cells from blood, with Jurkat cell RNA spiked in. As to subset: FACS-sorted CD8+CD4-CCR7+CD45RA+ naive T cells. This chain uses TRBV4-1 with TRBJ2-7, with D unclear. The clonotype comes from a human donor in good health. Some libraries in this study had Jurkat cell RNA spiked in. The CDR3 region is CASSQDLTWEQYF. The CDR3 nucleotides are TGCGCCAGCAGCCAAGATCTAACGTGGGAGCAGTACTTC.